The 15 T cell receptor beta chains given below trace back to one sample, sequenced in a study of metastatic and nonmetastatic thyroid tumors. TCRdb re-processed the PCR reads through MiXCR. The table records approximately 22,000 clones, about a sixth of them present only once. Before thyroid surgery, none of the patients had received any treatment. Source material: tumor tissue. The source is a female donor with papillary thyroid cancer or a benign thyroid nodule (not recorded which). Some clones in this sample may be carry-over from other donors' samples.

Comment on this clone: At one of its ends the junction is not consistent with the germline gene, which may arise from a read error. The chain is built from TRBV11-2 and TRBJ1-5; D is possibly TRBD1 (6 bases). CDR3 length equals 16 residues. In germline, CDR1 is SGHAT, CDR2 FQNNGV. The CDR3: CASSFRGQRGNQPQHF. DNA of the CDR3: TGTGCCAGTAGCTTTCGAGGACAGAGAGGGAATCAGCCCCAGCATTTT. The full variable domain, with the rest looked up from reference TRBV11-2 and TRBJ1-5, is EAGVAQSPRYKIIEKRQSVAFWCNPISGHATLYWYQQILGQGPKLLIQFQNNGVVDDSQLPKDRFSAERLKGVDSTLKIQPAKLEDSAVYLCASSFRGQRGNQPQHFGDGTRLSIL.

This clone came up a few times. This chain links TRBV6-5 with TRBJ1-5; no definite D call. Germline V CDR1 and CDR2: MNHEY, SVGAGI. V was shortened by 0 bases and J by 7 bases, with 22 bases between the two germline ends. The CDR3 is made up of 18 amino acids. The CDR3: CASSYSWVHGRVGQPQHF. The CDR3 DNA reads TGTGCCAGCAGTTACTCATGGGTTCACGGTAGGGTGGGCCAGCCCCAGCATTTT.

Many counts were recorded for this clone. The chain uses TRBV5-6 and TRBJ2-3; tentatively, D is TRBD2 (6 bases). CDR1 SGHDT and CDR2 YYEEEE come from the germline V gene. The ends were cut back, 4 bases at V and 3 bases at J, with 18 bases in the middle. The CDR3 spans 16 residues. The CDR3 DNA is TGTGCCAGCAGCATACAAACGACTAGTGTGACAGATACGCAGTATTTT. Translation gives CASSIQTTSVTDTQYF.

This clone was seen a handful of times. This same CDR3 is encoded by further DNA sequences in the sample. V usage is TRBV29-1 and J usage is TRBJ2-2; D remains unclear. Germline V gene sequence: CDR1 SQVTM, CDR2 ANQGSEA. The CDR3 has 12 amino acids. Trimming took 0 bases from V and 2 from J, leaving 1 base between them. The CDR3 nucleotides are TGCAGCGTTGAAGACAACACCGGGGAGCTGTTTTTT. This translates into CSVEDNTGELFF.

This clone was counted at least ten times. The chain employs TRBV3-1 and TRBJ1-1; D not resolved. Trimming stripped 7 bases from V and 1 base from J, with 10 bases between. CDR1 is LGHDT and CDR2 is YNNKEL in the germline V gene (reference sequence). The length of the CDR3 is 13 residues. This CDR3 reads CASNHLWNTEAFF. The CDR3, as DNA: TGTGCCAGCAACCACCTTTGGAACACTGAAGCTTTCTTT.

This clone was counted many times. The rearrangement links TRBV9 to TRBJ1-2; 8 bases line up with TRBD1. V dropped 4 bases and J dropped 8; count of bases not matched to a gene: 7. There are 13 residues in the CDR3. Germline V gives CDR1 SGDLS, CDR2 YYNGEE. CDR3: CASSTQGVLGYTF. The CDR3 DNA reads as TGTGCCAGCAGCACACAGGGGGTTCTCGGCTACACCTTC.

This clone came up many times. V and J are TRBV6-5 and TRBJ2-1; 8 nucleotides match TRBD2. Per germline, CDR1 MNHEY and CDR2 SVGAGI. The CDR3 has 15 amino acids. J lost 3 bases, V lost 2 bases, and 3 bases had no gene match. The DNA of the CDR3 is TGTGCCAGCAGTTACCGGGAGGGCGGCTACAATGAGCAGTTCTTC. Translated: CASSYREGGYNEQFF.

Note on this clone: Given the absence of the conserved phenylalanine or tryptophan at the CDR3 end, a read error is likely. The rearrangement uses TRBV20-1 and TRBJ1-5, with TRBD1 as a possible D gene (5 bases). There are 16 residues in the CDR3. Trimming removed 0 bases from V and 2 bases from J, with 14 bases in between. The V gene's germline CDR1 is DFQATT and CDR2 SNEGSKA (reference sequence). CDR3 nucleotides: TGCAGTGCTAGAGATCGCGGGGGTAGTGGCAATCAGCCCCAGCATCTT. Encoded protein: CSARDRGGSGNQPQHL.

This clone was seen at least ten times. The rearrangement links TRBV19 to TRBJ2-1; TRBD1 is a possible D gene (6 bases). Germline V gene sequence: CDR1 LNHDA, CDR2 SQIVND (reference sequence). The CDR3 spans 13 residues. V gave up 7 bases and J gave up 5 bases, with 12 bases separating them. The CDR3 DNA is TGTGCCAGTACCCCCGGGACAAACAATGAGCAGTTCTTC. Protein product: CASTPGTNNEQFF.

This clone was observed a few times. Given a much more abundant clone one base away, this may be a read error. CDR3 sequence: CASWPTQETQYF. DNA of the CDR3: TGTGCCAGCTGGCCGACTCAAGAGACCCAGTACTTC. The chain employs TRBV7-9 and TRBJ2-5; D is unresolved. The CDR3 loop spans 12 amino acids. V was shortened by 8 bases and J by 2 bases, with 9 bases between the two germline ends. Germline V lookup: CDR1 SEHNR, CDR2 FQNEAQ (reference sequence).

The sample holds a few counts of this clone. The chain uses TRBV29-1 and TRBJ2-3; maybe TRBD1 (6 bases). Germline CDR1 reads SQVTM; CDR2 reads ANQGSEA. The CDR3 covers 14 residues. CDR3 sequence (DNA): TGCATCGTCGGCAGGGGATCGAGCACAGATACGCAGTATTTT. Its protein is CIVGRGSSTDTQYF.

This clone came up many times. The chain uses TRBV5-6 and TRBJ2-1, with 7 nucleotides matching TRBD1. Germline V gene sequence: CDR1 SGHDT, CDR2 YYEEEE. This CDR3 region has 13 residues. After removal of 2 bases from V and 8 bases from J, the junction contained 4 bases not matched to a gene. The CDR3 nucleotides read TGTGCCAGCAGCTTTGGACAGGCCCATGAGCAGTTCTTC. Protein sequence: CASSFGQAHEQFF. Combining the CDR3 with reference TRBV5-6 and TRBJ2-1 gives the whole variable domain DAGVTQSPTHLIKTRGQQVTLRCSPKSGHDTVSWYQQALGQGPQFIFQYYEEEERQRGNFPDRFSGHQFPNYSSELNVNALLLGDSALYLCASSFGQAHEQFFGPGTRLTVL.

The chain joins TRBV3-1 to TRBJ1-1, with TRBD1 matching over 8 bases. The CDR3 loop spans 16 amino acids. Germline V gene data show CDR1 as LGHDT and CDR2 as YNNKEL (reference sequence). V trimming: 4 bases; J trimming: 0 bases; junction bases outside the gene matches: 7. The CDR3 DNA is TGTGCCAGCAGCCTAACAGGGGGGCGGATGAACACTGAAGCTTTCTTT. This translates into CASSLTGGRMNTEAFF.

This clone has a count of ten or more. The genes are TRBV28 and TRBJ2-4; weak D call: TRBD1 (5 bases). Trimming stripped 5 bases from V and 6 bases from J, with 11 bases between. Germline-derived CDR1 and CDR2 are MDHEN and SYDVKM. The CDR3 spans 13 residues. Here the CDR3 reads CASSQGHPNIQYF. In nucleotides, the CDR3 is TGTGCCAGCAGTCAAGGACACCCAAACATTCAGTACTTC.

This clone has ten or more counts. The chain employs TRBV20-1 and TRBJ1-1, with 7 bases fitting TRBD1. Germline CDR1 reads DFQATT; CDR2 reads SNEGSKA (reference sequence). The CDR3 covers 16 residues. V trimming: 0 bases; J trimming: 6 bases; junction bases outside the gene matches: 13. CDR3 DNA sequence: TGCAGTGCTAGAGATACCTTTAGACAGGGCCTCGCTGAAGCTTTCTTT. It is translated as CSARDTFRQGLAEAFF.